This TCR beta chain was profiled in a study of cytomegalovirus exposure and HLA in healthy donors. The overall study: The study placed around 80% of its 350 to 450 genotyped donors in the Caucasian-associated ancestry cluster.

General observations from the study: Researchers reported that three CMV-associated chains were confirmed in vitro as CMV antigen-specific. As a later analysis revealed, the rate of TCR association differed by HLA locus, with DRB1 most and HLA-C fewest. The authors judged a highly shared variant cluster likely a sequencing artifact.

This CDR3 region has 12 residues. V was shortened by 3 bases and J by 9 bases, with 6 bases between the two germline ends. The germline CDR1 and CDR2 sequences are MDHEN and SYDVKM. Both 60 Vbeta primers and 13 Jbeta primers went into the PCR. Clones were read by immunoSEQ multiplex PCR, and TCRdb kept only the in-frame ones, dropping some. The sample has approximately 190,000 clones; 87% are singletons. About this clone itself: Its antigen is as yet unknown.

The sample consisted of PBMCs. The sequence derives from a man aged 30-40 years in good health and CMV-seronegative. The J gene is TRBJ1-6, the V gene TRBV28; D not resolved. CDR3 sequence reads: CASSFPRSPLHF. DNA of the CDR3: TGTGCCAGCAGTTTTCCCCGTTCACCCCTCCACTTT.